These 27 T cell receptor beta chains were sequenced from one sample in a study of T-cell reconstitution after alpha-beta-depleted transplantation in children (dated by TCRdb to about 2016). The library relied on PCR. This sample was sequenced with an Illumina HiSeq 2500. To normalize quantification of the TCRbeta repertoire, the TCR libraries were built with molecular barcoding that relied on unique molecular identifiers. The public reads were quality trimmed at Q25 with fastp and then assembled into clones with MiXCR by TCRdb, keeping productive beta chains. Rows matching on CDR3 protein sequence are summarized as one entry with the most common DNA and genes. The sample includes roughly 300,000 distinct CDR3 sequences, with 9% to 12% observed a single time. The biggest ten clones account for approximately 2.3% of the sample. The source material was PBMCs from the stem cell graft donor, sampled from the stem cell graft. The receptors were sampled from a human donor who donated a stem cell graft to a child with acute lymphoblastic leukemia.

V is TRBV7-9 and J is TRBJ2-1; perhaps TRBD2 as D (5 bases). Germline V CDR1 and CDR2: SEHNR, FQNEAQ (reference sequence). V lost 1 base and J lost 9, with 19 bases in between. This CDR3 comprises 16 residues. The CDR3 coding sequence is TGTGCCAGCAGCTTAGTCGGGATCGCAGAAGGTCGTGAGCAGTTCTTC. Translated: CASSLVGIAEGREQFF.

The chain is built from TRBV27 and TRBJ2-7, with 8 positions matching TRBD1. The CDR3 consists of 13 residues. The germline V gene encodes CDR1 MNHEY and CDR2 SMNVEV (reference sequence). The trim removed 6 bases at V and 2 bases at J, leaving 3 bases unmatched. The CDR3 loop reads CASRLTGAYEQYF. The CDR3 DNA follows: TGTGCCAGCAGGTTGACAGGGGCCTACGAGCAGTACTTC.

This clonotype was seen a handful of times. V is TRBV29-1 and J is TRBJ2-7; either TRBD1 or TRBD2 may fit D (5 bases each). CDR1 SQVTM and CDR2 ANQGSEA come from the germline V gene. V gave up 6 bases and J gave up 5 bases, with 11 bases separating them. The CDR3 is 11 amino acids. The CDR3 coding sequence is TGCAGCGTCCGGGACGCGGACGAGCAGTACTTC. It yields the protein CSVRDADEQYF.

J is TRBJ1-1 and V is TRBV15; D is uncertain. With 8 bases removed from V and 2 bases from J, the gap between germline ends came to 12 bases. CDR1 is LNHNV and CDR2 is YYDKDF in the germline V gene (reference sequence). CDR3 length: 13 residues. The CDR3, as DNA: TGTGCCACCGCCAGGAAGGGCAACACTGAAGCTTTCTTT. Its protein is CATARKGNTEAFF.

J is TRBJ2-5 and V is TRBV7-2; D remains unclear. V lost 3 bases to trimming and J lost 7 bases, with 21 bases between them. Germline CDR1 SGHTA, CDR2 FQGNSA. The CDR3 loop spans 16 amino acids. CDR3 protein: CASSLILWHPRSTQYF. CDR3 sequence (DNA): TGTGCCAGCAGCTTGATCTTATGGCATCCAAGATCGACCCAGTACTTC.

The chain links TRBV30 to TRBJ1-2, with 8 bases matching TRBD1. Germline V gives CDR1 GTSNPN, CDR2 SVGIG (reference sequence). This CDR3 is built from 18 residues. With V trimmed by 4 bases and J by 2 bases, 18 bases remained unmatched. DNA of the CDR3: TGTGCCTGGACCAAAAGAGGACAGGGATACCGAAAAAACTATGGCTACACCTTC. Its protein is CAWTKRGQGYRKNYGYTF.

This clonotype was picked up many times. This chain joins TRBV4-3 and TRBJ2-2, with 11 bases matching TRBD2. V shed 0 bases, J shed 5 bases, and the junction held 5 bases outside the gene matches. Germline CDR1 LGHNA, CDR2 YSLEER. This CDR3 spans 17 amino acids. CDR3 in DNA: TGCGCCAGCAGCCAAGAAAGGCTAGCGGGAGGTACCGGGGAGCTGTTTTTT. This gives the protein CASSQERLAGGTGELFF.

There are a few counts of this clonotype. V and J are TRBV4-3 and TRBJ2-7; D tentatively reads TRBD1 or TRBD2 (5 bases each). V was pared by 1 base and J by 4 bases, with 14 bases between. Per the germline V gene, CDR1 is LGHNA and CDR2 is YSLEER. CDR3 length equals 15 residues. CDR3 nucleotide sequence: TGCGCCAGCAGCCAAGTCCGGGACCCTAGATACGAGCAGTACTTC. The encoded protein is CASSQVRDPRYEQYF.

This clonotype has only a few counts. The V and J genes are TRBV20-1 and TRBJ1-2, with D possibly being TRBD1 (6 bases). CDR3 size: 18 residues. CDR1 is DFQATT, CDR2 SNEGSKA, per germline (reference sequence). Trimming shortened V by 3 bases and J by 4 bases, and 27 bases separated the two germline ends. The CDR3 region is CSARDRGDTPRVGYGYTF. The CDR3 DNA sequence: TGCAGTGCTAGGGATCGAGGGGACACCCCGAGGGTAGGCTATGGCTACACCTTC.

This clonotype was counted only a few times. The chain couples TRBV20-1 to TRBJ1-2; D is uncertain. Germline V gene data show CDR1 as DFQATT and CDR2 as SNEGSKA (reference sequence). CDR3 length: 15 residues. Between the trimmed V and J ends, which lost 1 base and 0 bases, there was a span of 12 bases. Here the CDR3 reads CSARGGVRTNYGYTF. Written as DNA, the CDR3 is TGCAGTGCTAGAGGGGGTGTAAGGACTAACTATGGCTACACCTTC.

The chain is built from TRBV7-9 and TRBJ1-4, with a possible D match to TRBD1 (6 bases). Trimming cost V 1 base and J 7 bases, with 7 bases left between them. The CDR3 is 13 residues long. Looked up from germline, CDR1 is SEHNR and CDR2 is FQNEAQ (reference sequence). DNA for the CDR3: TGTGCCAGCAGCTTAGTACAGGGTGAAAAACTGTTTTTT. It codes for CASSLVQGEKLFF.

The CDR3 DNA sequence: TGTGCCAGCAGTTATTTTAGGAACTATGGCTACACCTTC. Amino acid sequence: CASSYFRNYGYTF. The chain recombines TRBV6-5 with TRBJ1-2; D is unresolved. Germline V gene data show CDR1 as MNHEY and CDR2 as SVGAGI. With 3 bases removed from V and 2 bases from J, the gap between germline ends came to 7 bases. This CDR3 has 13 residues.

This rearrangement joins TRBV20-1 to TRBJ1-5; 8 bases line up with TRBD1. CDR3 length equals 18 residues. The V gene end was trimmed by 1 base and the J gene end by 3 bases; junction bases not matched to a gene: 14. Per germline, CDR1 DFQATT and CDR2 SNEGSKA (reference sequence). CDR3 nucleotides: TGCAGTGCTAGAGCTGCCGCAGGGGGCCCCAAACCCAATCAGCCCCAGCATTTT. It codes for CSARAAAGGPKPNQPQHF.

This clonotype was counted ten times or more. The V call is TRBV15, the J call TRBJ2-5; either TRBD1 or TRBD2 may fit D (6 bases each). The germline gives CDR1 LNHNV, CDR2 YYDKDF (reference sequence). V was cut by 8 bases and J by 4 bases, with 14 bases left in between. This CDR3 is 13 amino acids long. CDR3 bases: TGTGCCACCTCATCACAGGGAGGAGAGACCCAGTACTTC. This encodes CATSSQGGETQYF.

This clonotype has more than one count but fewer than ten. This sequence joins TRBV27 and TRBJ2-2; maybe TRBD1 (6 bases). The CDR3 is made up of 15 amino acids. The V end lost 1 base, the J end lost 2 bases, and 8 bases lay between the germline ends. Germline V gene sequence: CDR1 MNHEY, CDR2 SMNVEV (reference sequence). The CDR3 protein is CASSLLGANTGELFF. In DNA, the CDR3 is TGTGCCAGCAGTTTATTGGGGGCTAACACCGGGGAGCTGTTTTTT.

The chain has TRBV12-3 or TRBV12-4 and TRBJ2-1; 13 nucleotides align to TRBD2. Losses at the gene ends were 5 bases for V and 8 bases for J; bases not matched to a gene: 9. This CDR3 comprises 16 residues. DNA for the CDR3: TGTGCCAGCAGTACGCGAACTAGCGGGAGGGTCGATGAGCAGTTCTTC. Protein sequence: CASSTRTSGRVDEQFF.

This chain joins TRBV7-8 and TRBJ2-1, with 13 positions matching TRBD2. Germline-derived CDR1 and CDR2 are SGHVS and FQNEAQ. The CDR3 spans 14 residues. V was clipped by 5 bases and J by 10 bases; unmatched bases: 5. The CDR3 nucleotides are TGTGCCAGCAGCGAGGGACTAGCGGGATTGGAGCAGTTCTTC. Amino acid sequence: CASSEGLAGLEQFF.

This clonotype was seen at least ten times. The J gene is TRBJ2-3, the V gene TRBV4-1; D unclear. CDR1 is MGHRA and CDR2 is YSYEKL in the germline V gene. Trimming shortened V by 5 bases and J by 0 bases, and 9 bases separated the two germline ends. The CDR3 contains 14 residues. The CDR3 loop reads CASSFQDSTDTQYF. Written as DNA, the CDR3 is TGCGCCAGCAGCTTCCAGGACAGCACAGATACGCAGTATTTT.

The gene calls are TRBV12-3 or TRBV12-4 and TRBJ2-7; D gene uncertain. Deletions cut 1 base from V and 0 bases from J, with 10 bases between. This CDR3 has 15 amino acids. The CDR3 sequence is CASSLEGGLSYEQYF. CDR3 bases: TGTGCCAGCAGTTTAGAGGGCGGCCTCTCCTACGAGCAGTACTTC.

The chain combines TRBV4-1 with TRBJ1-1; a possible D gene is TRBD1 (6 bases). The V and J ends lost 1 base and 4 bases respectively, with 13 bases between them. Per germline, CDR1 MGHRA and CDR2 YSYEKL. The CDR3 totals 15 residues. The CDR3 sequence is CASSQGWQGSTEAFF. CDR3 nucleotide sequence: TGCGCCAGCAGCCAAGGCTGGCAGGGGAGCACTGAAGCTTTCTTT.

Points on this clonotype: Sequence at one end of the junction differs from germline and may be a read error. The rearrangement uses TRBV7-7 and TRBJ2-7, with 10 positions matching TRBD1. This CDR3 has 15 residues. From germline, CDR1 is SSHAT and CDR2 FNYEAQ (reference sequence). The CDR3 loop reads CASSSGTGASYEQYF. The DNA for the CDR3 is TGTGCTAGCAGCTCCGGGACAGGGGCCTCCTACGAGCAGTACTTC. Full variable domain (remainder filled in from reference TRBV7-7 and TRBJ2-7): GAGVSQSPRYKVTKRGQDVTLRCDPISSHATLYWYQQALGQGPEFLTYFNYEAQPDKSGLPSDRFSAERPEGSISTLTIQRTEQRDSAMYRCASSSGTGASYEQYFGPGTRLTVT.

The CDR3 is CASSLAHRTGELFF. The CDR3 DNA reads as TGTGCCAGCAGCTTAGCGCATCGGACCGGGGAGCTGTTTTTT. The genes are TRBV2 and TRBJ2-2, with a possible D match to TRBD2 (5 bases). This CDR3 has 14 amino acids. V shed 6 bases and J shed 5 bases, with 13 bases lying between them. Per germline, CDR1 SNHLY and CDR2 FYNNEI.

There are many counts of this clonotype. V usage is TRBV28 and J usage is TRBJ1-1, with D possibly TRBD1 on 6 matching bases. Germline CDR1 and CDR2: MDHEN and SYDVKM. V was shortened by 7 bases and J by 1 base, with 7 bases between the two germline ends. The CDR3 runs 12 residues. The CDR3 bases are TGTGCCAGCAAGGACAGGAACACTGAAGCTTTCTTT. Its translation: CASKDRNTEAFF.

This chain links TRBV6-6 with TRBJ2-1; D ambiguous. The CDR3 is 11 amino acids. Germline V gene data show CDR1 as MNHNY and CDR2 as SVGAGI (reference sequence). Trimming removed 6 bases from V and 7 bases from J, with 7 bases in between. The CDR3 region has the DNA TGTGCCAGCAGCAACATGAATGAGCAGTTCTTC. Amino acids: CASSNMNEQFF.

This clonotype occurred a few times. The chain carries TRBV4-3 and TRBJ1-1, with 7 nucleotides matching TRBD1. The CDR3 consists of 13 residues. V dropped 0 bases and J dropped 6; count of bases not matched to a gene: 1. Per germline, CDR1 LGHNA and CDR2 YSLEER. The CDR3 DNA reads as TGCGCCAGCAGCCAAGATGGGACAGCTGAAGCTTTCTTT. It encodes CASSQDGTAEAFF.

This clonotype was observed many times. CDR3 nucleotide sequence: TGCAGTGCTAAAGGGCGGGGTGACTACGAGCAGTACTTC. Translating it yields CSAKGRGDYEQYF. This rearrangement joins TRBV20-1 to TRBJ2-7, with D tentatively TRBD2 (6 bases). V lost 4 bases, J lost 3 bases, and 13 bases lay in between. Germline V gene sequence: CDR1 DFQATT, CDR2 SNEGSKA (reference sequence). The CDR3 contains 13 residues.

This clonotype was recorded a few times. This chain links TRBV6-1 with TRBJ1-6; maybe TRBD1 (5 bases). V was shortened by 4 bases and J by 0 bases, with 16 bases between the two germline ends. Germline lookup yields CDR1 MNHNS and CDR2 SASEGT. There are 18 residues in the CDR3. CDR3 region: CASSGGRHRSSYNSPLHF. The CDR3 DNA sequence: TGTGCCAGCAGTGGGGGTAGGCACAGGAGCTCCTATAATTCACCCCTCCACTTT.